This T cell receptor beta chain derives from a study of blood T cells in healthy people across ages. There are many counts of this clonotype. Combining a sample-barcoded 5' primer with a J-beta primer mix, a second PCR ran for roughly 7 to 12 cycles. TCRdb called the 5' RACE reads again in MiXCR, with one record for every CDR3 protein. The table lists hundreds of thousands of distinct CDR3 sequences, approximately 30% of them singletons, with about a sixth in the top ten. V was clipped by 5 bases and J by 1 base; unmatched bases: 9. The germline V gene has CDR1 MNHEY and CDR2 SVGEGT. This CDR3 spans 17 amino acids.

Material: blood. The chain joins TRBV6-2 or TRBV6-3 to TRBJ2-1; 9 bases fit TRBD2. The receptor's source is a woman older than 75 in good health. This chain's CDR3 is CASSPRDSGGSYNEQFF. The CDR3 DNA is TGTGCCAGCAGTCCCCGAGATAGCGGGGGTTCCTACAATGAGCAGTTCTTC.